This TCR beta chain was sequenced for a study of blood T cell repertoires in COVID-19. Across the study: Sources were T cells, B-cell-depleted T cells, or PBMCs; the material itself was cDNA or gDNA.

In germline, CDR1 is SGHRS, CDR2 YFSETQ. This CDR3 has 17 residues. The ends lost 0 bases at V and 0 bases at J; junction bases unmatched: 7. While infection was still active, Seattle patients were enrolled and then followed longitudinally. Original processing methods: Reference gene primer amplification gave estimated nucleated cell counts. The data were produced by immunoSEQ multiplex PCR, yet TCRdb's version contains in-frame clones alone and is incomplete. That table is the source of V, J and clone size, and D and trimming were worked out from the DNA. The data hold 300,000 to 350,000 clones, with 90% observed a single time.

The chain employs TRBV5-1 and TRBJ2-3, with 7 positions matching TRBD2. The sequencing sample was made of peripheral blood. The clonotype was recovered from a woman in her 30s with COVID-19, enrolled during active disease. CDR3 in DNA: TGCGCCAGCAGCTTGGTGCCTAGCGGAGATAGCACAGATACGCAGTATTTT. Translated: CASSLVPSGDSTDTQYF.